This T cell receptor beta chain was obtained from a study of T cells after yellow fever vaccination. In making TCR cDNA, 5'RACE template switching added a universal primer site and UMIs to it. Each CDR3 protein gets one entry after TCRdb re-called the 5' RACE reads with MiXCR. The sample consists of about 160,000 distinct CDR3 sequences, 6% to 7.5% of them appearing once. This clonotype has only a few counts. What it binds is unknown. The CDR3 is 15 amino acids. Germline V CDR1 and CDR2: SGHTA, FQGNSA. After removal of 2 bases from V and 7 bases from J, the junction contained 9 bases not matched to a gene. General study results and limits: Just a small share of clonotypes turned up in the CD4 compartment as well as the CD8 compartment. At under 97% for CD4 and approximately 88% for CD8, most primary-vaccination clones showed up again after the booster.

V usage is TRBV7-2 and J usage is TRBJ1-2, with 8 nucleotides matching TRBD1. The starting material was CD4+ T cells sorted from PBMCs, obtained 4 to 6 days after the first yellow fever vaccination. The sequence was obtained from a man aged 18 to 35 who received the YFV17D yellow fever vaccine. The CDR3 DNA follows: TGTGCCAGCAGCTTAACCTGGACAGGGAGGCTTGGCTACACCTTC. As protein: CASSLTWTGRLGYTF.